These 13 T cell receptor beta chains were sequenced from one sample in a study of Ad26.COV2.S vaccination and SARS-CoV-2 variants. Sequencing used immunoSEQ multiplex PCR; TCRdb keeps in-frame clones, though not all of them. The profile shows 180,000 or so clones, 87% of them singletons. Sequenced material: peripheral blood, taken after recovery from COVID-19. The source is a human donor who had recovered from COVID-19.

V gene TRBV2 combines with J gene TRBJ1-2; D is uncertain. The CDR3 loop spans 12 amino acids. Trimming removed 3 bases from V and 5 bases from J, with 7 bases in between. CDR1 and CDR2 (germline): SNHLY, FYNNEI. This CDR3 is CASSDRPYGYTF. CDR3 DNA: TGTGCCAGCAGTGACAGACCTTATGGCTACACCTTC.

The V and J genes are TRBV4-1 and TRBJ2-5, with no clear D. CDR1 MGHRA and CDR2 YSYEKL come from the germline V gene. Trimming removed 2 bases from V and 4 bases from J, with 8 bases in between. The CDR3 spans 13 residues. CDR3 residues: CASSQWSSETQYF. The CDR3 DNA reads as TGCGCCAGCAGCCAATGGTCATCAGAGACCCAGTACTTC.

The chain is built from TRBV9 and TRBJ2-5; 8 bases fit TRBD1. This CDR3 contains 15 residues. The germline gives CDR1 SGDLS, CDR2 YYNGEE. The V segment lost 1 base and the J segment 1 base; nucleotides outside the gene matches: 3. This CDR3 reads CASSVMDRAQETQYF. CDR3 nucleotides: TGTGCCAGCAGCGTAATGGACAGGGCCCAAGAGACCCAGTACTTC. Based on the CDR3 plus reference TRBV9 and TRBJ2-5, the full variable domain is DSGVTQTPKHLITATGQRVTLRCSPRSGDLSVYWYQQSLDQGLQFLIQYYNGEERAKGNILERFSAQQFPDLHSELNLSSLELGDSALYFCASSVMDRAQETQYFGPGTRLLVL.

This CDR3 reads CSVPRGEGNTEAFF. The CDR3 region has the DNA TGCAGCGTTCCACGAGGAGAGGGAAACACTGAAGCTTTCTTT. This chain joins TRBV29-1 and TRBJ1-1; D not resolved. CDR3 length: 14 amino acids. The V and J ends lost 5 bases and 2 bases respectively, with 15 bases between them. Germline V gene data show CDR1 as SQVTM and CDR2 as ANQGSEA.

The chain links TRBV5-1 to TRBJ2-5; 12 bases are shared with TRBD1. This CDR3 comprises 13 residues. The trim removed 6 bases at V and 5 bases at J, leaving 2 bases unmatched. CDR1 and CDR2 from the germline V gene are SGHRS and YFSETQ. The CDR3 region is CASTGTGGETQYF. In DNA, the CDR3 is TGCGCCAGCACCGGGACAGGGGGCGAGACCCAGTACTTC.

This rearrangement joins TRBV30 to TRBJ2-1, with a tentative D call TRBD1 (6 bases). V gave up 2 bases and J gave up 5 bases, with 16 bases separating them. This CDR3 contains 15 residues. Germline V gene sequence: CDR1 GTSNPN, CDR2 SVGIG (reference sequence). CDR3 in amino acids: CAWSMVGQRNNEQFF. The DNA of the CDR3 is TGTGCCTGGAGTATGGTTGGACAGAGAAACAATGAGCAGTTCTTC.

This clone turned up a few times. The rearrangement joins TRBV9 to TRBJ2-1, with D uncertain. In germline, CDR1 is SGDLS, CDR2 YYNGEE. The CDR3 runs 14 residues. V lost 4 bases and J 3 bases, leaving 11 bases between the germline ends. The CDR3 here is CASSPHDGYNEQFF. The CDR3, as DNA: TGTGCCAGCAGCCCCCATGACGGCTACAATGAGCAGTTCTTC. Full variable domain (rest looked up from reference TRBV9 and TRBJ2-1): DSGVTQTPKHLITATGQRVTLRCSPRSGDLSVYWYQQSLDQGLQFLIQYYNGEERAKGNILERFSAQQFPDLHSELNLSSLELGDSALYFCASSPHDGYNEQFFGPGTRLTVL.

The gene calls are TRBV4-2 and TRBJ2-7; a possible D gene is TRBD1 (5 bases). This CDR3 region has 15 residues. Trimming took 0 bases from V and 2 from J, leaving 11 bases between them. Looked up from germline, CDR1 is LGHNA and CDR2 is YNFKEQ. CDR3 protein: CASSQDGQGTYEQYF. In nucleotides, the CDR3 is TGTGCCAGCAGCCAAGATGGGCAGGGAACCTACGAGCAGTACTTC.

The genes are TRBV27 and TRBJ1-3; D possibly corresponds to TRBD1 (6 bases). Trimming stripped 2 bases from V and 3 bases from J, with 11 bases between. The length of the CDR3 is 15 residues. The germline gives CDR1 MNHEY, CDR2 SMNVEV (reference sequence). The CDR3: CASSLGGPVGNTIYF. The CDR3 region has the DNA TGTGCCAGCAGTTTAGGGGGGCCGGTTGGAAACACCATATATTTT.

This clone was counted a few times. This sequence joins TRBV7-9 and TRBJ2-3; TRBD1 is a possible D gene (6 bases). The germline V gene encodes CDR1 SEHNR and CDR2 FQNEAQ (reference sequence). This CDR3 region has 14 residues. V lost 5 bases and J lost 3, with 12 bases in between. CDR3: CASSRDIETDTQYF. As DNA, the CDR3 is TGTGCCAGCAGCCGGGACATAGAAACAGATACGCAGTATTTT. Full variable domain (rest looked up from reference TRBV7-9 and TRBJ2-3): DTGVSQNPRHKITKRGQNVTFRCDPISEHNRLYWYRQTLGQGPEFLTYFQNEAQLEKSRLLSDRFSAERPKGSFSTLEIQRTEQGDSAMYLCASSRDIETDTQYFGPGTRLTVL.

The V call is TRBV6-5, the J call TRBJ2-1, with 7 bases that match TRBD2. Per germline, CDR1 MNHEY and CDR2 SVGAGI. V gave up 6 bases and J gave up 5 bases; unmatched junction bases: 7. This CDR3 has 14 amino acids. DNA for the CDR3: TGTGCCAGCAGGGCCTGGGGGGGGAACAATGAGCAGTTCTTC. Its protein product is CASRAWGGNNEQFF.

This chain uses TRBV28 with TRBJ2-7, with D unclear. V dropped 6 bases and J dropped 1 base, with 10 bases sitting between them. Germline V gene data show CDR1 as MDHEN and CDR2 as SYDVKM. CDR3 length: 13 amino acids. The CDR3 region is CASSLPVSYEQYF. The CDR3 region has the DNA TGTGCCAGCAGCCTGCCGGTATCCTACGAGCAGTACTTC.

The V gene is TRBV11-3, the J gene TRBJ2-1, with 9 positions matching TRBD2. Trimming at V came to 3 bases and at J to 3 bases, leaving 3 bases not matched to a gene. Germline V gene lookup returns CDR1 SGHNT and CDR2 YENEEA. This CDR3 is 15 amino acids long. The CDR3 DNA is TGTGCCAGCAGCTTCGGGACTAGCTACTACAATGAGCAGTTCTTC. Its translation is CASSFGTSYYNEQFF.